This TCR beta chain was observed in a study of STAT3 mutations in large granular lymphocyte leukemia. In the study overall: Immunosuppressive therapy was given to more than half of T-LGLL patients.

Study-level points and caveats: Some patients had dominant TCR clones larger than their STAT3 mutant burden. In T-cell large granular lymphocyte leukemia, about half of patients showed multiple immunodominant subclonotypes.

TCRdb's table, derived via immunoSEQ multiplex PCR, lists solely in-frame clones and lacks some. The repertoire includes roughly 13,000 clones, about 88% of them detected once, and roughly an eighth sits in the top ten. V lost 0 bases and J 7 bases, leaving 10 bases between the germline ends. The CDR3 runs to 14 residues. Germline V CDR1 and CDR2: SGHKS, YYEKEE (reference sequence). This clone appeared a single time. Its antigen is not identified. J is TRBJ1-4 and V is TRBV5-5, with D perhaps matching TRBD1 (5 bases). Sequences were obtained from PBMCs. This receptor was identified in a human donor with T large granular lymphocyte leukemia. Some clones in this sample may be carry-over from other donors' samples. The CDR3 coding sequence is TGTGCCAGCAGCTTGGGGGGGTATGGTGAAAAACTGTTTTTT. It is translated as CASSLGGYGEKLFF.